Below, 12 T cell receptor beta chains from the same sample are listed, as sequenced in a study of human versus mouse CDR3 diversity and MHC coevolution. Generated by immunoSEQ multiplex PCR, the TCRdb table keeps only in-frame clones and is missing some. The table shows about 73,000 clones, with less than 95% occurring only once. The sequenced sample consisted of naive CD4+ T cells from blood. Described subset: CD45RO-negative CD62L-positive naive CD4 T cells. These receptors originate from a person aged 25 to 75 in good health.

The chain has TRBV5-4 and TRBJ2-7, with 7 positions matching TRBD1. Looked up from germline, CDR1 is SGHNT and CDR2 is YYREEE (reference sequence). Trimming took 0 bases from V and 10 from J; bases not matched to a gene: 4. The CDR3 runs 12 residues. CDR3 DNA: TGTGCCAGCAGCTTGGAGGGGGCAGGTCAGTACTTC. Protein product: CASSLEGAGQYF.

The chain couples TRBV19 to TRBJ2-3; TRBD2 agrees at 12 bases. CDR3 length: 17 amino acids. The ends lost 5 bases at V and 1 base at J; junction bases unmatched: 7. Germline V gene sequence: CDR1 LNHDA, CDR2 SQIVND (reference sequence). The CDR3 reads CASSLGLAGSGTDTQYF. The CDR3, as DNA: TGTGCCAGTAGTCTCGGACTAGCGGGATCAGGCACAGATACGCAGTATTTT.

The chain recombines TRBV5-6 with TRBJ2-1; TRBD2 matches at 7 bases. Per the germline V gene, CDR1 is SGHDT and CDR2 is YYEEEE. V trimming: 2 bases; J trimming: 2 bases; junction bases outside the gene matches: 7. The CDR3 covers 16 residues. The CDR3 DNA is TGTGCCAGCAGCTTCGATGGACTAGAGGCCTACAATGAGCAGTTCTTC. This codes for CASSFDGLEAYNEQFF.

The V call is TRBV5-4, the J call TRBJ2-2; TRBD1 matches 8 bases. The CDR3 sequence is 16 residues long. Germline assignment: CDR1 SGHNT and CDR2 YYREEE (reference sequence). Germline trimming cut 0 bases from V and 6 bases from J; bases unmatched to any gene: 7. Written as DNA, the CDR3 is TGTGCCAGCAGCTTGGCAGGGGGCGTCTTATCCGGGGAGCTGTTTTTT. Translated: CASSLAGGVLSGELFF.

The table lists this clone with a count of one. The CDR3 DNA reads as TGTGCCAGTAGTATCAGCGGGAGCTCCTACAATGAGCAGTTCTTC. It encodes CASSISGSSYNEQFF. The chain carries TRBV19 and TRBJ2-1; 8 bases align to TRBD2. Losses at the gene ends were 3 bases for V and 0 bases for J; bases not matched to a gene: 1. Germline CDR1 is LNHDA and CDR2 is SQIVND (reference sequence). CDR3 length equals 15 residues. Full variable domain (missing parts from reference TRBV19 and TRBJ2-1): DGGITQSPKYLFRKEGQNVTLSCEQNLNHDAMYWYRQDPGQGLRLIYYSQIVNDFQKGDIAEGYSVSREKKESFPLTVTSAQKNPTAFYLCASSISGSSYNEQFFGPGTRLTVL.

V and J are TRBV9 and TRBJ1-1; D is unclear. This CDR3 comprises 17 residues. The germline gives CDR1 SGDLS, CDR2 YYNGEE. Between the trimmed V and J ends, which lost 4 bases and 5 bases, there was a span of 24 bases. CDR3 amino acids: CASSPYLFGRKKTEAFF. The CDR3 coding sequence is TGTGCCAGCAGCCCCTACCTTTTCGGGAGGAAGAAGACTGAAGCTTTCTTT.

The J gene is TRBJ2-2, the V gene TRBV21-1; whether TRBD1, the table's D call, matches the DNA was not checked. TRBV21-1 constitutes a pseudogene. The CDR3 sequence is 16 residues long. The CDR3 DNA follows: TGTGCCAGCAGTCGACGCCGGGACAGGGCCACCGGGGAGCTGTTTTTT. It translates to CASSRRRDRATGELFF.

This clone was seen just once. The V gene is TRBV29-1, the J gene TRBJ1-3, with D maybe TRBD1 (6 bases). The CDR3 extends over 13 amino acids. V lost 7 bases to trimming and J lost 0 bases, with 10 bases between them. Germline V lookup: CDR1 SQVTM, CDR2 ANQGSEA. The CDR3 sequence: CSARTVSGNTIYF. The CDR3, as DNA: TGCAGCGCGCGGACAGTCTCTGGAAACACCATATATTTT. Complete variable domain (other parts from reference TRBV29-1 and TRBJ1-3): SAVISQKPSRDICQRGTSLTIQCQVDSQVTMMFWYRQQPGQSLTLIATANQGSEATYESGFVIDKFPISRPNLTFSTLTVSNMSPEDSSIYLCSARTVSGNTIYFGEGSWLTVV.

The DNA of the CDR3 is TGTGCCAGCAGCCCCGAGGCTAGCGGGGGGTACAATGAGCAGTTCTTC. Translation gives CASSPEASGGYNEQFF. V usage is TRBV4-2 and J usage is TRBJ2-1; TRBD2 agrees at 11 bases. This CDR3 comprises 16 residues. V lost 4 bases and J lost 4; bases outside the gene matches: 6. CDR1 and CDR2 from the germline V gene are LGHNA and YNFKEQ.

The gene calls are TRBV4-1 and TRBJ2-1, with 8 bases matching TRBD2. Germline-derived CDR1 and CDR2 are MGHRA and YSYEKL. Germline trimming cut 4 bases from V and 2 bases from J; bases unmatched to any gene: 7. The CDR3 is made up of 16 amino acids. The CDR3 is CASSPPRGGAYNEQFF. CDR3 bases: TGCGCCAGCAGCCCCCCCCGGGGGGGAGCCTACAATGAGCAGTTCTTC.

The CDR3 nucleotides read TGTGCCAGCAGTGGGGGCCTTTATCTGAACTATGGCTACACCTTC. Protein sequence: CASSGGLYLNYGYTF. V is TRBV2 and J is TRBJ1-2; TRBD1 might be the D (5 bases). This CDR3 is 15 amino acids long. Trimming took off 4 bases at V and 2 bases at J, with 14 bases between the two ends. Germline CDR1 SNHLY, CDR2 FYNNEI.

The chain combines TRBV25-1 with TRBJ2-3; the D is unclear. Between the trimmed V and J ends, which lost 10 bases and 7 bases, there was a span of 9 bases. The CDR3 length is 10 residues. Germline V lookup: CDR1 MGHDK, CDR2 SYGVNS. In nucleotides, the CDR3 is TGTGCCACTCAAACTAATACGCAGTATTTT. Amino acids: CATQTNTQYF.